This note documents a single TCR beta chain sequence. From germline, CDR1 is GTSNPN and CDR2 SVGIG (reference sequence). Deletions cut 0 bases from V and 4 bases from J, with 9 bases between. This CDR3 contains 13 residues. Measured with immunoSEQ multiplex PCR; TCRdb has only the in-frame clones, and not every one. The sample lists more than 400,000 clones; roughly 88% were seen once. The data originate from a study of blood T cell repertoires in COVID-19. Across the study: Nucleic acid was either cDNA or gDNA, and it came from T cells, B-cell-depleted T cells, or PBMCs.

This clonotype originated in a human donor in a cohort sampled during active COVID-19. Sequences were obtained from peripheral blood. The rearrangement uses TRBV30 and TRBJ1-2; D is unclear. Here the CDR3 DNA reads TGTGCCTGGAGTGTAGCGGATAGCTATGGCTACACCTTC. This gives the protein CAWSVADSYGYTF.